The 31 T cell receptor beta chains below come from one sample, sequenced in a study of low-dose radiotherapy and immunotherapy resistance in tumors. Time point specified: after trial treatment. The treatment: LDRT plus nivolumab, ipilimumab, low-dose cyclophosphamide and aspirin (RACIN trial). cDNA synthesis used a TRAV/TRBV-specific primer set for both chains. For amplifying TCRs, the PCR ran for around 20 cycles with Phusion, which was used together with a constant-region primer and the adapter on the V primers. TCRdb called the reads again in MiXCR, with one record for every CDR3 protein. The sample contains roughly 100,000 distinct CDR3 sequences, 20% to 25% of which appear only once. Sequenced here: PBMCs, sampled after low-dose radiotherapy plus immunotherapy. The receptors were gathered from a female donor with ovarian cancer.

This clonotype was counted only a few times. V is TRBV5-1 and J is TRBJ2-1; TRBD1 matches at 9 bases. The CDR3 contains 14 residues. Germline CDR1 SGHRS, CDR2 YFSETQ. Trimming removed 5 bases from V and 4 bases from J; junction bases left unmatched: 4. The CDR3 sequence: CASRSGTGYNEQFF. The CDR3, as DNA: TGCGCCAGCAGATCCGGGACAGGGTACAATGAGCAGTTCTTC.

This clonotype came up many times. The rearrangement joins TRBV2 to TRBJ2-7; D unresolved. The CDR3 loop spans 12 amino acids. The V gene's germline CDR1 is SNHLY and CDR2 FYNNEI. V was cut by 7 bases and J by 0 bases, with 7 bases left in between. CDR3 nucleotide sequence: TGTGCCAGCACTGGGAACTCCTACGAGCAGTACTTC. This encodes CASTGNSYEQYF.

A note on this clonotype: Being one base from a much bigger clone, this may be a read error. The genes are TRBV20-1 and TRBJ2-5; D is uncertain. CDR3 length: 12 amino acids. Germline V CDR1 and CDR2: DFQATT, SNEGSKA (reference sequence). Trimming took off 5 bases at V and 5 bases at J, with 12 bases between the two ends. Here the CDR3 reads CSAGSEWETQYF. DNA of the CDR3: TGCAGTGCTGGATCGGAGTGGGAGACCCAGTACTTC.

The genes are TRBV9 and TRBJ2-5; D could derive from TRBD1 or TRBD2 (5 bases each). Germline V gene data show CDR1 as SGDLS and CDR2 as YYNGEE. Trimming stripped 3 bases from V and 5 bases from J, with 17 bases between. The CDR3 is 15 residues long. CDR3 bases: TGTGCCAGCAGCGAGGCCCGGGGCGGGCGGGAGACCCAGTACTTC. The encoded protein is CASSEARGGRETQYF.

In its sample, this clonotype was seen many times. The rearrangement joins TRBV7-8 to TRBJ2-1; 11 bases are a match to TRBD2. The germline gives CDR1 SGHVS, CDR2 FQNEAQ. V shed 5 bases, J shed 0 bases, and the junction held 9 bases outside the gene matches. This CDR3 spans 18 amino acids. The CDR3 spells CASSPWTSGLSSYNEQFF. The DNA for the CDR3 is TGTGCCAGCAGCCCTTGGACTAGCGGGCTGAGCTCCTACAATGAGCAGTTCTTC.

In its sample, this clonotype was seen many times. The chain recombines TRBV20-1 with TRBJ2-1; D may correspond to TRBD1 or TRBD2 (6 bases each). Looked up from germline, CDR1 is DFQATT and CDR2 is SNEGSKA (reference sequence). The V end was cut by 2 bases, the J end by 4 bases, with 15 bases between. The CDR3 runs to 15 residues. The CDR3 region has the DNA TGCAGTGCTAGAAAGGGGGGCAGCCCTTACAATGAGCAGTTCTTC. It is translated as CSARKGGSPYNEQFF.

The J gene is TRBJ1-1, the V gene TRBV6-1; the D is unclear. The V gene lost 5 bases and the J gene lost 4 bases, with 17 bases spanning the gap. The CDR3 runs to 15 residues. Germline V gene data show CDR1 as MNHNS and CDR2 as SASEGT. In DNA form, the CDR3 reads TGTGCCAGCAGTCAGGCCACAGTGGGAGGCACTGAAGCTTTCTTT. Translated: CASSQATVGGTEAFF.

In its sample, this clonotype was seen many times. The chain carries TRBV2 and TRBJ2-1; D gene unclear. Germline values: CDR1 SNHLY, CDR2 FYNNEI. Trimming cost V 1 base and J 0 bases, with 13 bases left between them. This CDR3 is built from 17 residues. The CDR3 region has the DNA TGTGCCAGCAGTGAAGTTTTTGTCCGGAGCTCCTACAATGAGCAGTTCTTC. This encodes CASSEVFVRSSYNEQFF.

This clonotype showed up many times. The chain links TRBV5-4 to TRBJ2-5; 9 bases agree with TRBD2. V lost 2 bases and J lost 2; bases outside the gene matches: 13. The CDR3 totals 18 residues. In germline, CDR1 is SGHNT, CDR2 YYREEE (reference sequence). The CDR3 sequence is CASSFGGGAFTSQETQYF. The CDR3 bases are TGTGCCAGCAGCTTCGGCGGGGGGGCCTTTACCTCACAAGAGACCCAGTACTTC.

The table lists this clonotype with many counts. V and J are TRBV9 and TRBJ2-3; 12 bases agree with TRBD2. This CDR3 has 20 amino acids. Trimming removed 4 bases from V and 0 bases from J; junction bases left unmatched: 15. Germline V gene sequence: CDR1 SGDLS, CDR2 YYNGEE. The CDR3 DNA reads TGTGCCAGCAGCCTAATGGGACTAGCGGGCTATAGGGCTAGCACAGATACGCAGTATTTT. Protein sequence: CASSLMGLAGYRASTDTQYF.

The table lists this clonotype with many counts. CDR3 sequence (DNA): TGTGCCAGCTCACCCCGGCAGCCCGACTTCACAGATACGCAGTATTTT. The encoded protein is CASSPRQPDFTDTQYF. The chain carries TRBV18 and TRBJ2-3; D not certain. V was pared by 3 bases and J by 2 bases, with 15 bases between. Looked up from germline, CDR1 is KGHSH and CDR2 is LQKENI. The CDR3 has 16 residues. Drawing the rest from reference TRBV18 and TRBJ2-3, the complete variable domain is NAGVMQNPRHLVRRRGQEARLRCSPMKGHSHVYWYRQLPEEGLKFMVYLQKENIIDESGMPKERFSAEFPKEGPSILRIQQVVRGDSAAYFCASSPRQPDFTDTQYFGPGTRLTVL.

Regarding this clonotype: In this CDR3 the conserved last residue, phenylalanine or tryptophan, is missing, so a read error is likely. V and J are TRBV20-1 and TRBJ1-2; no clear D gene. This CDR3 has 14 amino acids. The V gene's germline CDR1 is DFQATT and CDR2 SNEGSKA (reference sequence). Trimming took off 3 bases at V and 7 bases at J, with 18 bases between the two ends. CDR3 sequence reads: CSASPDPWEGGYTY. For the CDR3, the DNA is TGCAGTGCTAGCCCGGACCCCTGGGAGGGTGGCTACACCTAC.

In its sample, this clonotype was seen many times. CDR3 loop: CASSPSGQGAVQPQHF. In nucleotides, the CDR3 is TGTGCCAGCTCACCCTCCGGACAGGGGGCGGTTCAGCCCCAGCATTTT. The chain uses TRBV18 and TRBJ1-5, with TRBD1 matching 11 bases. CDR1 is KGHSH and CDR2 is LQKENI in the germline V gene. The CDR3 has 16 residues. Losses at the gene ends were 3 bases for V and 6 bases for J; bases not matched to a gene: 7.

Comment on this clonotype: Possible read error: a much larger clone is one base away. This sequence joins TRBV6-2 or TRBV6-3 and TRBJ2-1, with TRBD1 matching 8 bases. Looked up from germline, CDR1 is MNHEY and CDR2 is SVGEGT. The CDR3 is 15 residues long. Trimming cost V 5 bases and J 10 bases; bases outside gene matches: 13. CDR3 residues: CASSLFDRGTYEQFF. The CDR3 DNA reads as TGTGCCAGCAGTCTTTTCGACAGGGGAACCTACGAGCAGTTCTTC.

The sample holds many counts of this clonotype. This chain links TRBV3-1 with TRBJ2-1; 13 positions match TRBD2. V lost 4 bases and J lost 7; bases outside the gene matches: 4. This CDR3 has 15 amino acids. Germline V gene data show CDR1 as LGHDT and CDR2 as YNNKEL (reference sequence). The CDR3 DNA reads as TGTGCCAGCAGCCTCCGGACTAGCGGGGGAAATGAGCAGTTCTTC. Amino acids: CASSLRTSGGNEQFF.

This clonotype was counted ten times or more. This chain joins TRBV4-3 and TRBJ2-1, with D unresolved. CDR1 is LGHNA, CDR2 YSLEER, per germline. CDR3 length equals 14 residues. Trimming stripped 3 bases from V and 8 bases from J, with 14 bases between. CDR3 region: CASSQGMLRDEQFF. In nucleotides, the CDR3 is TGCGCCAGCAGCCAGGGCATGTTAAGGGATGAGCAGTTCTTC.

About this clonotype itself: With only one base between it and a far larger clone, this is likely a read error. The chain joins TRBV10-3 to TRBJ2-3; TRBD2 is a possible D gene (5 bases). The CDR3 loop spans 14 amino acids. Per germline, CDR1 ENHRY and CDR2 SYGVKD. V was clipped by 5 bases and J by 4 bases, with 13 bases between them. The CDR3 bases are TGTGCCATCAGTCTCGGACTGAGGGCAGATACGCAGTATTTT. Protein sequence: CAISLGLRADTQYF.

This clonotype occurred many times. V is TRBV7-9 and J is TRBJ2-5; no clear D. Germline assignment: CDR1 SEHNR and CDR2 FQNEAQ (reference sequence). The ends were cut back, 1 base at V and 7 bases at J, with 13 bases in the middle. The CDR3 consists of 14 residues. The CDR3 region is CASSLDKSVGTQYF. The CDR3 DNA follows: TGTGCCAGCAGCTTAGATAAGTCAGTGGGGACCCAGTACTTC.

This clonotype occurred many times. This CDR3 reads CASASGGRGRTGELFF. Here the CDR3 DNA reads TGTGCCAGCGCTTCGGGGGGGAGGGGACGCACCGGGGAGCTGTTTTTT. The chain links TRBV28 to TRBJ2-2, with 8 positions matching TRBD2. This CDR3 region has 16 residues. The trim removed 8 bases at V and 4 bases at J, leaving 12 bases unmatched. Per germline, CDR1 MDHEN and CDR2 SYDVKM.

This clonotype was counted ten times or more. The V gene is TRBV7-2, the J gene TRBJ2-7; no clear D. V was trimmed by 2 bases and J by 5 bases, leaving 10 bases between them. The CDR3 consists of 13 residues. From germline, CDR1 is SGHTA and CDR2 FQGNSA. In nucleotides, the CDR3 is TGTGCCAGCAGCTTACCGGCAAGTGACGAGCAGTACTTC. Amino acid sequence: CASSLPASDEQYF.

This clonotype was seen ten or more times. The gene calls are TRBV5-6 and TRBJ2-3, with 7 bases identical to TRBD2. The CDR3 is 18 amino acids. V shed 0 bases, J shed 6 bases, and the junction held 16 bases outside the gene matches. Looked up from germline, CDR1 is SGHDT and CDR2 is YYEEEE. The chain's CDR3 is CASSLEGLVSRDADTQYF. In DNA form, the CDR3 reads TGTGCCAGCAGCTTGGAAGGACTAGTAAGTAGAGATGCGGATACGCAGTATTTT.

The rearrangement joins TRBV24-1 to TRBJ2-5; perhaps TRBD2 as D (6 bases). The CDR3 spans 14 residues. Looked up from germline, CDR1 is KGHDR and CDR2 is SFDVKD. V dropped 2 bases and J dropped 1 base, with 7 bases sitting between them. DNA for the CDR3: TGTGCCACCAGTGATTACGGGAGCCAAGAGACCCAGTACTTC. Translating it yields CATSDYGSQETQYF.

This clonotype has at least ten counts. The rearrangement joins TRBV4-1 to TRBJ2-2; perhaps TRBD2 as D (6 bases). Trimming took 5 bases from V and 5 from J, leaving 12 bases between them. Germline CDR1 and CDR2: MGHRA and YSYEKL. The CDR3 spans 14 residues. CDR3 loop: CASSTPGRTGELFF. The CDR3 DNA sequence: TGCGCCAGCAGCACCCCGGGGAGGACCGGGGAGCTGTTTTTT.

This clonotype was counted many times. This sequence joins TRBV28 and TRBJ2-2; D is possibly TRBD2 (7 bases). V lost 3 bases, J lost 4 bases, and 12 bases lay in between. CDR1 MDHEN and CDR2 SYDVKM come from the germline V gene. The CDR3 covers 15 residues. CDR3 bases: TGTGCCAGCAGTTTGGGGGGGCTGAGCACCGGGGAGCTGTTTTTT. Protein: CASSLGGLSTGELFF.

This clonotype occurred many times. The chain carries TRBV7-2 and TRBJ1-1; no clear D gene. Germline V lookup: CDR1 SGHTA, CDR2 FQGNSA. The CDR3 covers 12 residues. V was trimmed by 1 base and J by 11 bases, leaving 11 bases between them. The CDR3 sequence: CASSLGPRSAFF. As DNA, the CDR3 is TGTGCCAGCAGCTTAGGCCCCCGGAGCGCTTTCTTT.

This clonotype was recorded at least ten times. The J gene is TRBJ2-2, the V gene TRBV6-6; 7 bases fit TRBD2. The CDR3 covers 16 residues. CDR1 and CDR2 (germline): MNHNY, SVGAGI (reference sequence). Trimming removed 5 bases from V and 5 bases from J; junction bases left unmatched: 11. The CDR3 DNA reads TGTGCCAGCAGTAGCGGGACGGCAACCGGGACCGGGGAGCTGTTTTTT. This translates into CASSSGTATGTGELFF.

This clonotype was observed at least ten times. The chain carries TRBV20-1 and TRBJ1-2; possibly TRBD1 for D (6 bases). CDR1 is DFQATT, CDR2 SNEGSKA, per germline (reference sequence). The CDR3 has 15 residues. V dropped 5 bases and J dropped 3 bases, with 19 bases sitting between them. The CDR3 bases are TGCAGTGCTGGCCTCTCGACGGGGGCTGACTATGGCTACACCTTC. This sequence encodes CSAGLSTGADYGYTF.

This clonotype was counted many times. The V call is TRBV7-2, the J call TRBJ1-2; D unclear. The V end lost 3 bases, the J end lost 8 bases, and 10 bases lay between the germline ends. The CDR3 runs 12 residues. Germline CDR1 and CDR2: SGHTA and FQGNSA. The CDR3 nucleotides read TGTGCCAGCAGCTTTACGGGTTACGGCTACACCTTC. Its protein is CASSFTGYGYTF.

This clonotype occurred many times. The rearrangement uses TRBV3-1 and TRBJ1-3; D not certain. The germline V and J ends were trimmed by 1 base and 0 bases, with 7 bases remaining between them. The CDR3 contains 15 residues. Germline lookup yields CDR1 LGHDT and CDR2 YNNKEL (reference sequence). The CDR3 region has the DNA TGTGCCAGCAGCCAAGCCATTTCCTCTGGAAACACCATATATTTT. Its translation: CASSQAISSGNTIYF.

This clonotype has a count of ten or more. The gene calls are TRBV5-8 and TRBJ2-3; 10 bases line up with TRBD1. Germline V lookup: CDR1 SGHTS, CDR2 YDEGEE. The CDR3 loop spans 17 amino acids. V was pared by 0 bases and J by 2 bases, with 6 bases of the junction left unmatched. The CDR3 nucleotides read TGTGCCAGCAGCTTGGTGGTCGGGACAGGGGCCACAGATACGCAGTATTTT. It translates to CASSLVVGTGATDTQYF.

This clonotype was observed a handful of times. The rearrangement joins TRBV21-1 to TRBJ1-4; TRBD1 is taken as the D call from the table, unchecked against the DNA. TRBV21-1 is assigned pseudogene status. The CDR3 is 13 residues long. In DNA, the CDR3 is TGTGCCAGCAGCCTCAGGGGCCGGGAAAAACTGTTTTTT. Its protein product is CASSLRGREKLFF.